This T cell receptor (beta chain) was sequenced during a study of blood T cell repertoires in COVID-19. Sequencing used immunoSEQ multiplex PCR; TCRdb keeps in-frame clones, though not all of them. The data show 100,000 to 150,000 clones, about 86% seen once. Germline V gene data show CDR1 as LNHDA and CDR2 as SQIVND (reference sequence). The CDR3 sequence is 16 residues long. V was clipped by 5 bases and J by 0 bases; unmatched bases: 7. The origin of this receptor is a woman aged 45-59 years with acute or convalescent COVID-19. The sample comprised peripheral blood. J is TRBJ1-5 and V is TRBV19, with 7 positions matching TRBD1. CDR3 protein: CASSPGTDYSNQPQHF. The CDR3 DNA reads TGTGCCAGTAGTCCTGGGACAGATTATAGCAATCAGCCCCAGCATTTT.